The rows below give T cell receptor beta chains drawn from one sample of a study of blood T cell repertoires in COVID-19. Assay: immunoSEQ multiplex PCR; the TCRdb copy retains only in-frame clones and omits some. This sample has fewer than 90,000 clones, with 84% found just once. The source material was peripheral blood. These receptors all come from a man in his 70s with acute or convalescent COVID-19. Each CDR3 is given with its conserved first and last residue. The order of the fields is clone size, J gene, D gene, V gene, CDR3 protein, CDR3 DNA. A D gene is named only where the DNA matches it firmly. Clone size is stated in some rows and not others, as once, few, many or a class when expanded.

clone size: .
J gene: TRBJ2-7
D gene: .
V gene: TRBV27
CDR3 protein: CASSLGIAYEQYF
CDR3 DNA: TGTGCCAGCAGTTTGGGCATTGCCTACGAGCAGTACTTC

clone size: .
J gene: TRBJ1-1
D gene: .
V gene: TRBV11-2
CDR3 protein: CASSLGQWATEAFF
CDR3 DNA: TGTGCCAGCAGCTTAGGGCAGTGGGCCACTGAAGCTTTCTTT

clone size: .
J gene: TRBJ1-5
D gene: .
V gene: TRBV19
CDR3 protein: CASSLVRGDNQPQHF
CDR3 DNA: TGTGCCAGTAGTTTAGTCCGGGGGGACAATCAGCCCCAGCATTTT

clone size: .
J gene: TRBJ2-2
D gene: TRBD1
V gene: TRBV7-9
CDR3 protein: CASSRPGTGVSTGELFF
CDR3 DNA: TGTGCCAGCAGCCGACCCGGGACAGGGGTGAGCACCGGGGAGCTGTTTTTT

clone size: .
J gene: TRBJ1-3
D gene: .
V gene: TRBV15
CDR3 protein: CATSRDQGISGNTIYF
CDR3 DNA: TGTGCCACCAGCAGAGATCAGGGAATCTCTGGAAACACCATATATTTT

clone size: .
J gene: TRBJ1-2
D gene: TRBD1
V gene: TRBV18
CDR3 protein: CASSPQTGMNYGYTF
CDR3 DNA: TGTGCCAGCTCACCTCAGACAGGGATGAACTATGGCTACACCTTC

clone size: .
J gene: TRBJ2-1
D gene: TRBD2
V gene: TRBV19
CDR3 protein: CASSPRTSGRHEQFF
CDR3 DNA: TGTGCCAGTAGTCCGAGGACTAGCGGGAGACATGAGCAGTTCTTC

clone size: .
J gene: TRBJ1-5
D gene: .
V gene: TRBV24-1
CDR3 protein: CATSAGGNQPQHF
CDR3 DNA: TGTGCCACCAGTGCGGGGGGCAATCAGCCCCAGCATTTT

clone size: .
J gene: TRBJ2-7
D gene: .
V gene: TRBV2
CDR3 protein: CASSDEVSYEQYF
CDR3 DNA: TGTGCCAGCAGTGATGAGGTATCCTACGAGCAGTACTTC

clone size: .
J gene: TRBJ1-3
D gene: .
V gene: TRBV18
CDR3 protein: CASSPPNSLSSGNTIYF
CDR3 DNA: TGTGCCAGCTCACCACCAAATAGCCTGAGCTCTGGAAACACCATATATTTT

clone size: few
J gene: TRBJ1-3
D gene: .
V gene: TRBV2
CDR3 protein: CASRADRGNTIYF
CDR3 DNA: TGTGCCAGCAGAGCAGACAGAGGAAACACCATATATTTT

clone size: .
J gene: TRBJ2-7
D gene: TRBD1
V gene: TRBV2
CDR3 protein: CASTASGTGMGEKYF
CDR3 DNA: TGTGCCAGCACCGCATCCGGGACAGGGATGGGGGAAAAGTACTTC

clone size: .
J gene: TRBJ2-4
D gene: .
V gene: TRBV6-5
CDR3 protein: CASDLTRLAKNIQYF
CDR3 DNA: TGTGCCAGCGATCTAACCCGACTAGCCAAAAACATTCAGTACTTC

clone size: .
J gene: TRBJ2-1
D gene: TRBD2
V gene: TRBV14
CDR3 protein: CASSQDDAGTRLYNEQFF
CDR3 DNA: TGTGCCAGCAGCCAAGATGATGCCGGGACTAGGCTTTACAATGAGCAGTTCTTC